The 10 T cell receptor beta chains below come from one sample, sequenced in a study of blood T cells in healthy people across ages. A second roughly 6 to 12 cycle PCR used barcoded and J-beta primers. TCRdb re-called the 5' RACE reads through MiXCR, storing one row per CDR3 protein. The sample holds roughly 1,700,000 distinct CDR3 sequences, 28% seen once. The sample consisted of blood. The receptors shown here come from a woman in her 30s in good health.

This clonotype was recorded a few times. A read error is possible here, since a much larger clone lies one base away. V and J are TRBV11-2 and TRBJ1-4; tentatively, D is TRBD1 (6 bases). The CDR3 has 13 amino acids. The germline CDR1 and CDR2 sequences are SGHAT and FQNNGV. Trimming removed 2 bases at V and 6 bases at J, with 7 bases between. The CDR3 loop is CASSLSGDEKLFF. In DNA form, the CDR3 reads TGTGCCAGCAGCTTATCAGGGGATGAAAAACTGTTTTTT.

The chain links TRBV9 to TRBJ2-3; tentative D call: TRBD2 (7 bases). This CDR3 contains 15 residues. Trimming left V 0 bases short and J 1 base short, with 9 bases between. Germline V gene sequence: CDR1 SGDLS, CDR2 YYNGEE. The CDR3: CASSVEGGRTDTQYF. CDR3 nucleotides: TGTGCCAGCAGCGTAGAGGGGGGGCGCACAGATACGCAGTATTTT.

This clonotype was detected ten times or more. The CDR3 here is CASSGGVGLSGANVLTF. The CDR3 DNA sequence: TGCGCCAGCAGCGGGGGCGTTGGTTTATCTGGGGCCAACGTCCTGACTTTC. J is TRBJ2-6 and V is TRBV4-3, with D maybe TRBD1 (6 bases). The CDR3 is 17 residues long. CDR1 and CDR2 (germline): LGHNA, YSLEER. Trimming cost V 5 bases and J 1 base, with 15 bases left between them.

The gene calls are TRBV28 and TRBJ2-7; TRBD2 might be the D (5 bases). The CDR3 spans 14 residues. Germline lookup yields CDR1 MDHEN and CDR2 SYDVKM. Trimming pared 2 bases from V and 2 bases from J, leaving 10 bases between. CDR3 in DNA: TGTGCCAGCAGTTTACGGACTTTTACCTACGAGCAGTACTTC. Its protein is CASSLRTFTYEQYF.

In regard to this clonotype: Relative to the germline gene, one junction end is altered; a read error may explain this. V is TRBV7-9 and J is TRBJ1-2; 9 nucleotides line up with TRBD1. The germline V gene encodes CDR1 SEHNR and CDR2 FQNEAQ (reference sequence). The CDR3 covers 17 residues. Here the CDR3 reads CASSTSGTGLTNYDYTF. In DNA, the CDR3 is TGTGCCAGCAGCACATCCGGGACAGGGCTGACTAACTATGACTACACCTTC.

This clonotype was observed many times. V is TRBV7-3 and J is TRBJ2-6; D remains ambiguous. Deletions cut 4 bases from V and 2 bases from J, with 6 bases between. This CDR3 contains 14 residues. Germline assignment: CDR1 SGHTA and CDR2 FQGTGA. CDR3 in DNA: TGTGCCAGCAGCTCGTTTCCTGGGGCCAACGTCCTGACTTTC. It is translated as CASSSFPGANVLTF. Complete variable domain (other parts from reference TRBV7-3 and TRBJ2-6): GAGVSQTPSNKVTEKGKYVELRCDPISGHTALYWYRQSLGQGPEFLIYFQGTGAADDSGLPNDRFFAVRPEGSVSTLKIQRTERGDSAVYLCASSSFPGANVLTFGAGSRLTVL.

V is TRBV7-8 and J is TRBJ2-1, with a possible D match to TRBD1 (5 bases). The CDR3 is 15 residues long. Germline values: CDR1 SGHVS, CDR2 FQNEAQ. Trimming left V 2 bases short and J 15 bases short, with 23 bases between. The DNA of the CDR3 is TGTGCCAGCAGCTTATCCACAAAGAGACCCACCCAGGGGTTCTTC. As protein: CASSLSTKRPTQGFF.

This clonotype has at least ten counts. The CDR3 bases are TGTGCCAGCAGTTCAGGGTGGCGGGGCCAAAGGGAGACCCAGTACTTC. It encodes CASSSGWRGQRETQYF. The genes are TRBV7-8 and TRBJ2-5, with D possibly matching TRBD2 (6 bases). Germline CDR1 and CDR2: SGHVS and FQNEAQ. The V gene lost 6 bases and the J gene lost 5 bases, with 22 bases spanning the gap. The CDR3 is 16 residues long.

The rearrangement links TRBV2 to TRBJ1-2, with 10 bases that match TRBD1. This CDR3 has 15 amino acids. Trimming removed 0 bases from V and 8 bases from J; junction bases left unmatched: 6. Germline lookup yields CDR1 SNHLY and CDR2 FYNNEI. CDR3 residues: CASSEAFGTGVGYTF. The DNA for the CDR3 is TGTGCCAGCAGTGAAGCCTTCGGGACAGGGGTAGGCTACACCTTC.

This clonotype was picked up a small number of times. The rearrangement uses TRBV12-3 or TRBV12-4 and TRBJ2-4; D may be TRBD2 (6 bases). Trimming removed 6 bases from V and 8 bases from J, with 17 bases in between. CDR3 length: 14 amino acids. The DNA for the CDR3 is TGTGCCAGCAGCCTAACCGGGACTTCATACATTCAGTACTTC. Amino acid sequence: CASSLTGTSYIQYF.